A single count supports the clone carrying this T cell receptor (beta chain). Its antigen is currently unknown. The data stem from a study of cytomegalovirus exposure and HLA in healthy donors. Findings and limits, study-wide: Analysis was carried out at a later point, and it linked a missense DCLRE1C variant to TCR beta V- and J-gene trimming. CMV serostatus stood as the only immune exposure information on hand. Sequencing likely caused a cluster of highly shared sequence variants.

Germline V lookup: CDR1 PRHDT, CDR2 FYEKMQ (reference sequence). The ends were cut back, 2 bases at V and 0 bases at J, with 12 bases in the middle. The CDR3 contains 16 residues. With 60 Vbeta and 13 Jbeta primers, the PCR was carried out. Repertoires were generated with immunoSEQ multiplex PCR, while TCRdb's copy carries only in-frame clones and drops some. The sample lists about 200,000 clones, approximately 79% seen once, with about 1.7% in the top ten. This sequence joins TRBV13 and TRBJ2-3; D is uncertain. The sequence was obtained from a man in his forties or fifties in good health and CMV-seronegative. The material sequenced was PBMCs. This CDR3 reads CASSLWALQSTDTQYF. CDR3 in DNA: TGTGCCAGCAGCTTATGGGCCCTACAAAGCACAGATACGCAGTATTTT. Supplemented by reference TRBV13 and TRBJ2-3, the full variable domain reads AAGVIQSPRHLIKEKRETATLKCYPIPRHDTVYWYQQGPGQDPQFLISFYEKMQSDKGSIPDRFSAQQFSDYHSELNMSSLELGDSALYFCASSLWALQSTDTQYFGPGTRLTVL.